Shown below are 30 T cell receptor beta chains from a single sample sequenced in a study of blood T cell repertoires in COVID-19. Data came from immunoSEQ multiplex PCR; TCRdb stores just in-frame clones and leaves some out. Among 400,000 or so clones, about 90% were seen once, and the ten largest hold less than 0.75%. The sample taken for sequencing was PBMCs or T cells enriched from blood (not recorded which). These receptor sequences come from a man between 18 and 29 years old who had recovered from COVID-19.

The V and J genes are TRBV3-1 (or the pseudogene TRBV3-2) and TRBJ2-2; maybe TRBD2 (5 bases). Trimming left V 3 bases short and J 5 bases short, with 7 bases between. Germline CDR1 and CDR2: LGHDT and YNNKEL (reference sequence). The CDR3 is 13 residues long. The CDR3 spells CASSHEGTGELFF. The CDR3 DNA reads TGTGCCAGCAGCCATGAGGGAACCGGGGAGCTGTTTTTT.

The rearrangement uses TRBV28 and TRBJ2-3, with no clear D. Trimming stripped 2 bases from V and 6 bases from J, with 6 bases between. This CDR3 is 12 amino acids long. Germline lookup yields CDR1 MDHEN and CDR2 SYDVKM. CDR3: CASSLPGDTQYF. The CDR3 DNA sequence: TGTGCCAGCAGTTTACCCGGGGATACGCAGTATTTT.

This chain links TRBV7-2 with TRBJ2-1, with a tentative D call TRBD1 (6 bases). V shed 1 base and J shed 3 bases, with 10 bases lying between them. The CDR3 has 15 amino acids. The germline gives CDR1 SGHTA, CDR2 FQGNSA. The DNA of the CDR3 is TGTGCCAGCAGCTTAGGCAGGGGTTTCTACAATGAGCAGTTCTTC. Protein sequence: CASSLGRGFYNEQFF.

V is TRBV5-8 and J is TRBJ2-3, with TRBD2 as a possible D gene (6 bases). Germline lookup yields CDR1 SGHTS and CDR2 YDEGEE. This CDR3 region has 16 residues. V lost 2 bases to trimming and J lost 3 bases, with 16 bases between them. The CDR3: CASSFGTGEGTDTQYF. Here the CDR3 DNA reads TGTGCCAGCAGCTTTGGGACGGGAGAAGGTACAGATACGCAGTATTTT.

The chain links TRBV19 to TRBJ1-4; 8 nucleotides match TRBD1. Germline V gives CDR1 LNHDA, CDR2 SQIVND (reference sequence). The V and J ends lost 5 bases and 6 bases, in that order; junction bases with no gene match: 5. CDR3 length: 14 residues. CDR3 DNA: TGTGCCAGTAGTTACACAGGGGGTTATGAAAAACTGTTTTTT. Translation: CASSYTGGYEKLFF. The entire variable domain, with the rest obtained from reference TRBV19 and TRBJ1-4, is as follows: DGGITQSPKYLFRKEGQNVTLSCEQNLNHDAMYWYRQDPGQGLRLIYYSQIVNDFQKGDIAEGYSVSREKKESFPLTVTSAQKNPTAFYLCASSYTGGYEKLFFGSGTQLSVL.

The V and J genes are TRBV10-3 and TRBJ2-4; perhaps TRBD1 as D (6 bases). V was clipped by 4 bases and J by 3 bases, with 16 bases between them. Germline V gene data show CDR1 as ENHRY and CDR2 as SYGVKD. The CDR3 runs to 16 residues. The DNA for the CDR3 is TGTGCCATCAGTGGAGGAGGACAGACGGGCAAAAACATTCAGTACTTC. This gives the protein CAISGGGQTGKNIQYF.

This rearrangement joins TRBV5-1 to TRBJ1-3; 7 bases are shared with TRBD1. Trimming cost V 5 bases and J 8 bases; bases outside gene matches: 10. The CDR3 spans 14 residues. Germline V gives CDR1 SGHRS, CDR2 YFSETQ. CDR3 sequence reads: CASRSGNRGDTIYF. CDR3 DNA: TGCGCCAGCAGATCTGGGAACAGGGGTGACACCATATATTTT.

The rearrangement joins TRBV7-9 to TRBJ1-4; D remains unclear. Germline V gene lookup returns CDR1 SEHNR and CDR2 FQNEAQ (reference sequence). There are 16 residues in the CDR3. Trimming pared 1 base from V and 0 bases from J, leaving 9 bases between. The CDR3 bases are TGTGCCAGCAGCTTAGGACACGGTGCAACTAATGAAAAACTGTTTTTT. It translates to CASSLGHGATNEKLFF.

The chain recombines TRBV12-3 or TRBV12-4 with TRBJ1-1; maybe TRBD1 (6 bases). The V gene lost 11 bases and the J gene lost 5 bases, with 9 bases spanning the gap. The CDR3 sequence is 10 residues long. The CDR3 here is CAAGVTEAFF. Here the CDR3 DNA reads TGTGCCGCAGGGGTGACTGAAGCTTTCTTT.

The chain uses TRBV29-1 and TRBJ2-7, with D perhaps matching TRBD1 (5 bases). Germline V gives CDR1 SQVTM, CDR2 ANQGSEA. The CDR3 extends over 11 amino acids. Between the trimmed V and J ends, which lost 4 bases and 6 bases, there was a span of 10 bases. The CDR3 sequence is CSVGRGGEQYF. The CDR3 bases are TGCAGCGTTGGTAGGGGTGGCGAGCAGTACTTC.

This sequence joins TRBV27 and TRBJ2-7, with TRBD1 matching 10 bases. V lost 4 bases, J lost 3 bases, and 6 bases stayed unmatched. Per the germline V gene, CDR1 is MNHEY and CDR2 is SMNVEV (reference sequence). The CDR3 has 15 residues. CDR3 DNA sequence: TGTGCCAGCAGTTCTCCGGGACAGGGGATCTACGAGCAGTACTTC. Translating it yields CASSSPGQGIYEQYF.

DNA of the CDR3: TGTGCCAGCAGCTCTTGGGCAGGGGATGAAGAAGGCTACACCTTC. Protein sequence: CASSSWAGDEEGYTF. The chain joins TRBV7-9 to TRBJ1-2; the D gene is possibly TRBD1 (6 bases). Germline CDR1 SEHNR, CDR2 FQNEAQ (reference sequence). V lost 4 bases and J 8 bases, leaving 20 bases between the germline ends. The CDR3 length is 15 residues. The full variable domain, completed using reference TRBV7-9 and TRBJ1-2, is DTGVSQNPRHKITKRGQNVTFRCDPISEHNRLYWYRQTLGQGPEFLTYFQNEAQLEKSRLLSDRFSAERPKGSFSTLEIQRTEQGDSAMYLCASSSWAGDEEGYTFGSGTRLTVV.

A single count supports this clone. The rearrangement links TRBV5-1 to TRBJ2-2; TRBD1 is a possible D gene (6 bases). V lost 4 bases and J lost 0, with 10 bases in between. In germline, CDR1 is SGHRS, CDR2 YFSETQ. The CDR3 sequence is 15 residues long. The CDR3 coding sequence is TGCGCCAGCAGCCCAGACAGGCCGAACACCGGGGAGCTGTTTTTT. The encoded protein is CASSPDRPNTGELFF.

This clone occurred a few times. This chain joins TRBV3-1 (or the pseudogene TRBV3-2) and TRBJ2-7; 8 bases agree with TRBD1. CDR3 length: 14 amino acids. Unmatched junction bases numbered 2, after V lost 4 bases and J lost 0 bases. Germline V lookup: CDR1 LGHDT, CDR2 YNNKEL (reference sequence). This chain's CDR3 is CASSRTGNSYEQYF. CDR3 DNA sequence: TGTGCCAGCAGCCGGACAGGGAACTCCTACGAGCAGTACTTC.

The J gene is TRBJ1-4, the V gene TRBV6-5; D perhaps matches TRBD1 (5 bases). The ends were cut back, 2 bases at V and 6 bases at J, with 16 bases in the middle. The CDR3 contains 16 residues. Germline CDR1 is MNHEY and CDR2 is SVGAGI. CDR3 DNA: TGTGCCAGCAGTTACGCGCCGAGGGGAGGGGATGAAAAACTGTTTTTT. Residues: CASSYAPRGGDEKLFF.

V gene TRBV6-5 combines with J gene TRBJ1-2; the D is unclear. Trimming left V 6 bases short and J 3 bases short, with 14 bases between. This CDR3 region has 14 residues. Germline assignment: CDR1 MNHEY and CDR2 SVGAGI. In DNA form, the CDR3 reads TGTGCCAGCAGAGCGAGAGGCACTCACTATGGCTACACCTTC. This gives the protein CASRARGTHYGYTF.

The chain couples TRBV27 to TRBJ1-2, with 7 positions matching TRBD1. CDR3 length: 14 amino acids. Germline V lookup: CDR1 MNHEY, CDR2 SMNVEV (reference sequence). Trimming at V came to 6 bases and at J to 8 bases, leaving 12 bases not matched to a gene. The CDR3 reads CASSPFDRAGGYTF. CDR3 nucleotide sequence: TGTGCCAGCAGCCCCTTCGACAGGGCGGGGGGCTACACCTTC.

The rearrangement links TRBV27 to TRBJ1-2; the D gene is possibly TRBD1 (5 bases). The germline V and J ends were trimmed by 3 bases and 7 bases, with 15 bases remaining between them. CDR1 and CDR2 from the germline V gene are MNHEY and SMNVEV (reference sequence). The CDR3 covers 14 residues. The CDR3 nucleotides read TGTGCCAGCAGTTTTCAGGGAGGGTACAGTGGCTACACCTTC. The encoded protein is CASSFQGGYSGYTF.

The rearrangement links TRBV28 to TRBJ2-7; TRBD2 might be the D (6 bases). Trimming removed 7 bases at V and 3 bases at J, with 16 bases between. The CDR3 totals 14 residues. Germline V gene data show CDR1 as MDHEN and CDR2 as SYDVKM. The CDR3 sequence is CASTPPGLVYEQYF. CDR3 bases: TGTGCCAGCACCCCGCCGGGACTTGTCTACGAGCAGTACTTC.

This chain links TRBV7-3 with TRBJ2-7; 9 positions match TRBD1. Unmatched junction bases numbered 7, after V lost 5 bases and J lost 5 bases. The CDR3 loop spans 14 amino acids. Germline-derived CDR1 and CDR2 are SGHTA and FQGTGA. CDR3 sequence reads: CASSPTRTGDEQYF. The DNA of the CDR3 is TGTGCCAGCAGCCCAACCCGGACAGGGGACGAGCAGTACTTC. Full variable domain (rest looked up from reference TRBV7-3 and TRBJ2-7): GAGVSQTPSNKVTEKGKYVELRCDPISGHTALYWYRQSLGQGPEFLIYFQGTGAADDSGLPNDRFFAVRPEGSVSTLKIQRTERGDSAVYLCASSPTRTGDEQYFGPGTRLTVT.

This chain uses TRBV13 with TRBJ1-1; the D is unclear. The CDR3 loop spans 13 amino acids. V was pared by 5 bases and J by 3 bases, with 10 bases between. Looked up from germline, CDR1 is PRHDT and CDR2 is FYEKMQ (reference sequence). CDR3 DNA sequence: TGTGCCAGCAGCGCCGCCGGTTACACTGAAGCTTTCTTT. This gives the protein CASSAAGYTEAFF.

This chain links TRBV18 with TRBJ1-2; 9 nucleotides agree with TRBD1. V dropped 3 bases and J dropped 8; count of bases not matched to a gene: 10. Germline V gene sequence: CDR1 KGHSH, CDR2 LQKENI. This CDR3 is built from 15 residues. This CDR3 reads CASSPGGQGRRGYTF. In nucleotides, the CDR3 is TGTGCCAGCTCACCCGGCGGACAGGGGCGTAGGGGCTACACCTTC.

The sample holds a few counts of this clone. The chain employs TRBV18 and TRBJ1-3, with TRBD1 as a possible D gene (6 bases). The CDR3 covers 14 residues. Germline loops: CDR1 KGHSH, CDR2 LQKENI. Trimming pared 7 bases from V and 0 bases from J, leaving 10 bases between. CDR3 sequence: CASFGQISGNTIYF. In nucleotides, the CDR3 is TGTGCCAGCTTCGGACAGATCTCTGGAAACACCATATATTTT.

The chain employs TRBV7-9 and TRBJ2-5; possibly TRBD1 for D (6 bases). The CDR3 covers 14 residues. Germline CDR1 and CDR2: SEHNR and FQNEAQ (reference sequence). V shed 5 bases and J shed 1 base, with 11 bases lying between them. DNA for the CDR3: TGTGCCAGCAGCAAATCGGACAGCCAAGAGACCCAGTACTTC. It encodes CASSKSDSQETQYF.

The rearrangement links TRBV29-1 to TRBJ1-5; D call uncertain. CDR1 and CDR2 from the germline V gene are SQVTM and ANQGSEA. The CDR3 length is 13 residues. V was cut by 4 bases and J by 0 bases, with 7 bases left in between. The CDR3 loop reads CSVGHNSNQPQHF. As DNA, the CDR3 is TGCAGCGTTGGACATAATAGCAATCAGCCCCAGCATTTT.

The rearrangement links TRBV4-1 to TRBJ1-1; D gene uncertain. The germline V and J ends were trimmed by 1 base and 0 bases, with 9 bases remaining between them. CDR1 MGHRA and CDR2 YSYEKL come from the germline V gene. This CDR3 has 15 residues. The CDR3 bases are TGCGCCAGCAGCCAAGGGATCAGGCTGAACACTGAAGCTTTCTTT. Protein product: CASSQGIRLNTEAFF.

The chain couples TRBV28 to TRBJ2-1; 7 bases align to TRBD1. With 10 bases clipped from V and 1 base from J, the junction kept 13 bases outside the gene matches. The CDR3 has 16 residues. The germline V gene encodes CDR1 MDHEN and CDR2 SYDVKM. CDR3 in DNA: TGTGCCATCGAAGGACAGGACCAAACGTCCTACAATGAGCAGTTCTTC. This sequence encodes CAIEGQDQTSYNEQFF.

The chain carries TRBV30 and TRBJ2-1, with TRBD1 matching 10 bases. Trimming cost V 1 base and J 7 bases; bases outside gene matches: 10. Germline V gene lookup returns CDR1 GTSNPN and CDR2 SVGIG (reference sequence). This CDR3 spans 16 amino acids. CDR3 residues: CAWSDADRGFMNEQFF. In DNA form, the CDR3 reads TGTGCCTGGAGTGACGCGGACAGGGGGTTTATGAATGAGCAGTTCTTC.

V usage is TRBV12-3 or TRBV12-4 and J usage is TRBJ1-2, with D perhaps TRBD1 (6 bases). Trimming removed 5 bases from V and 7 bases from J, with 11 bases in between. The CDR3 length is 12 residues. The CDR3 region has the DNA TGTGCCAGCAGTCGAGACAGGCTTGGCTACACCTTC. Its translation is CASSRDRLGYTF.

The chain carries TRBV4-1 and TRBJ1-5, with D tentatively TRBD1 (5 bases). This CDR3 has 16 amino acids. V lost 4 bases and J 3 bases, leaving 16 bases between the germline ends. Germline V gene sequence: CDR1 MGHRA, CDR2 YSYEKL. CDR3 DNA sequence: TGCGCCAGCAGCCTAAGGGGAGGGGCACCCAATCAGCCCCAGCATTTT. This encodes CASSLRGGAPNQPQHF.